This entry is about one T cell receptor (beta chain). The antigen is not known. TCRalpha and TCRbeta libraries used 5'RACE with constant-segment primers and UMIs. TCRdb analysed the 5' RACE reads with MiXCR anew, one entry per CDR3 protein. The repertoire includes 550,000 to 600,000 distinct CDR3 sequences, roughly 20% of them detected once, and about 8.4% sits in the top ten. Germline V gene sequence: CDR1 SGHTA, CDR2 FQGNSA. Trimming took off 8 bases at V and 2 bases at J, with 15 bases between the two ends. CDR3 length equals 14 residues. The sample comes from a study of T-cell memory formation after mild COVID-19. Study-wide context: Among the donors, TCR clusters were largely specific to each donor. Broader study findings: There were some responding clones in pre-infection memory, which suggested that cross-reactive memory had joined.

This chain links TRBV7-2 with TRBJ1-2, with D possibly being TRBD1 (5 bases). The source is an adult woman who had mild COVID-19 (a few samples of this study predate the infection). Cell type and time point are not known. The sample was PBMCs or a T cell subset sorted from them (not recorded which). This chain's CDR3 is CASAQGPLNYGYTF. As DNA, the CDR3 is TGTGCCAGCGCCCAGGGCCCCCTCAACTATGGCTACACCTTC.